This T cell receptor (beta chain) originates from a study of blood T cell repertoires in COVID-19. Turning to the study itself: From the United States, Italy and Spain came samples of acute and convalescent COVID-19. Sources were T cells, B-cell-depleted T cells, or PBMCs; the material itself was cDNA or gDNA.

CDR3 length equals 15 residues. V lost 6 bases, J lost 6 bases, and 7 bases stayed unmatched. Germline V gives CDR1 MDHEN, CDR2 SYDVKM. Original processing notes: For nucleated cells, counts were estimated from reference gene primer amplification. Profiling relied on immunoSEQ multiplex PCR, and the TCRdb table lists in-frame clones only, not all of them. V and J calls and clone size are those listed in that table; D and trimming were worked out from the DNA. The data hold fewer than 150,000 clones, with more than 70% observed a single time. Sequenced input: peripheral blood. The sequence derives from a man aged 50 to 60 with active or convalescent COVID-19. The V and J genes are TRBV28 and TRBJ2-1, with 11 bases that match TRBD1. The CDR3 sequence is CASSVAGTGGNEQFF. The CDR3 DNA is TGTGCCAGCAGCGTAGCCGGGACAGGGGGCAATGAGCAGTTCTTC.